Listed below are T cell receptor beta chains from one sample, sequenced in a study of tumor-infiltrating lymphocytes in primary liver carcinoma. MiXCR was run by TCRdb on the multiplex PCR reads, yielding one entry per CDR3 protein. Of 55,000 to 70,000 distinct CDR3 sequences listed, just over 70% were seen once; the top ten hold approximately 54%. Sequencing was carried out using liver tumor tissue from sampling region 2. The source is a man between 35 and 55 years old with primary liver carcinoma and hepatitis B virus infection. The CDR3 runs from the conserved cysteine through the conserved F or W. D genes are given only for firm matches. Size is stated for part of the rows, as once, few or many counts, or as a class when the clone is expanded.

-	TRBV11-2	-	TRBJ2-7	TGTGCCAGCAATTTATCAGGGTCCCACTACGAGCAGTACTTC	CASNLSGSHYEQYF
-	TRBV11-2	-	TRBJ1-4	TGTGCCAGTAGCTTGGGCGGGTTCGCTAATGAAAAACTGTTTTTT	CASSLGGFANEKLFF
-	TRBV6-1	-	TRBJ1-2	TGTACCAGCAGTGAACGGGTGTTTAATGGTTACACCTTC	CTSSERVFNGYTF
-	TRBV11-2	TRBD2	TRBJ2-5	TGTGCCAACGGCCAAACTCCTGGCGGGGGGAAAGAGGCCCAGTATTTC	CANGQTPGGGKEAQYF
-	TRBV6-5	TRBD1	TRBJ2-7	TGCGCCAGCCCCTCCGTGACAGGGTATAACGAGCATTACTTC	CASPSVTGYNEHYF
-	TRBV6-5	-	TRBJ1-1	TGTGCCAGCAGTTCCTCAATAAACTCTGAAGCCTTCTTT	CASSSSINSEAFF
-	TRBV4-1	TRBD1	TRBJ1-2	TGCGCCGCCAGCCAAGGGGACAGGAACTATGGCTATACCTTC	CAASQGDRNYGYTF
-	TRBV5-1	TRBD1	TRBJ1-1	TGCGTCAGCAGCCCCGGGACAGGGAACACTGAAGCTTTCTTT	CVSSPGTGNTEAFF
-	TRBV10-1	TRBD1	TRBJ2-2	TGCGCCAGCAGTGAGTCGAGGACAGGGGTGAACACCGGGGAGCCGTTTTTT	CASSESRTGVNTGEPFF
few	TRBV6-6	-	TRBJ2-3	TGTGCCGGCAGTTACCGGGGTTATCAGCCCCAGTATTTT	CAGSYRGYQPQYF
-	TRBV29-1	-	TRBJ1-5	TGCACCGCTGCACAGGGTAATAGCAATCAGCCCCAGCATTTT	CTAAQGNSNQPQHF
-	TRBV6-6	-	TRBJ2-2	TGTGCCAGCAGTGCAACGAACACCAGGGGGCTGTTTTTT	CASSATNTRGLFF
-	TRBV11-2	TRBD1	TRBJ2-3	TGTGCCAGCAGCATACTGACAGGGGTGACTGATACGCAGTATTTT	CASSILTGVTDTQYF
-	TRBV6-6	-	TRBJ2-2	TGTGTCAGCAGTAAAAGCTGGAGGGCCGGGACCGGGGAGCTGTTTTTT	CVSSKSWRAGTGELFF
-	TRBV5-4	TRBD1	TRBJ2-4	TGTGCCAGCAGATTGGTAGGGGGCGTAAAAAACATTCAGTACTTC	CASRLVGGVKNIQYF
-	TRBV24-1	-	TRBJ2-1	TGTGCCACCTCATGCGAGGTACGGTACAATGAGCAGTTCTTC	CATSCEVRYNEQFF
many	TRBV7-8	-	TRBJ2-7	TGTGCCAGCAGCTTAGGTTTCCGGGACTCGGCATCCTACGAGCAGTACTTC	CASSLGFRDSASYEQYF
-	TRBV11-2	TRBD2	TRBJ2-3	TGTGCCAACAGCCGGGAAACTGGGAGGGTCGGAGATACGCAGTATTTT	CANSRETGRVGDTQYF
-	TRBV11-2	-	TRBJ2-7	TGTGCCAGCAGCTTAACTTTCACGGGTGGAAACGAGCAGTACTTC	CASSLTFTGGNEQYF
-	TRBV29-1	-	TRBJ2-7	TGCAGCGCGACTTCATCCTCCTATGAGCAGTACTTC	CSATSSSYEQYF
-	TRBV11-2	TRBD2	TRBJ2-1	TGTGCCAGCAGCTTATGTGCGGGAGTGGACTGTGAGTCGTTCTTC	CASSLCAGVDCESFF
-	TRBV12-3/TRBV12-4	-	TRBJ2-3	TGTGCCAGCAATGCAGAACTAGCAGGAGGGGCAGATACGCAGTATTTT	CASNAELAGGADTQYF
-	TRBV29-1	-	TRBJ2-5	TGCAGCGTTGACAACCAAGAGACCCAGTACTTC	CSVDNQETQYF
-	TRBV29-1	TRBD2	TRBJ2-2	TGCAGTGTTACACTAGCGGCTAACAGCGGGGAGCTGTTTTTT	CSVTLAANSGELFF
-	TRBV29-1	TRBD2	TRBJ2-2	TGCAGCGTTACACTAGCGGCTGACACTGGGGAGCTGTTTTTT	CSVTLAADTGELFF
-	TRBV11-2	-	TRBJ2-1	TGTGCCAGCAGCTTATATAGGGACTGGAGGTTCTACAATGAGCAGTTCTTC	CASSLYRDWRFYNEQFF
-	TRBV7-9	-	TRBJ2-7	TGTGCCACCCTCGAAGGGGGCGGGAACGAGCAGTACTTC	CATLEGGGNEQYF
-	TRBV7-9	TRBD2	TRBJ2-1	TGTGCCAGCAGCCGGACTAGCGGACAACTAAACTACAATGAGCAGTTCTTC	CASSRTSGQLNYNEQFF
-	TRBV10-3	TRBD1	TRBJ1-4	TGTGCCATCAGTGAGTCTGAACAGGGGGTAACTAATGAAAAACTGTTTTTT	CAISESEQGVTNEKLFF
-	TRBV11-2	-	TRBJ2-3	TGTGCCAGCAGTGCCAGCACATATACACAGTATTTT	CASSASTYTQYF
once	TRBV6-5	TRBD2	TRBJ2-7	TGTGCCAGCAATTATGCGGGAGAGCTAGGTGAGCAGTACTTC	CASNYAGELGEQYF
-	TRBV28	TRBD2	TRBJ2-2	TGTGCCAGCGGTTTCTGGCTAGCGGTGAACGCCGGGGAGCTGTTTTTT	CASGFWLAVNAGELFF
-	TRBV6-2/TRBV6-3	-	TRBJ2-7	TGTGCCATCCGGGCTAACCGGAGATACGAGCAATACTTC	CAIRANRRYEQYF
-	TRBV12-3/TRBV12-4	TRBD2	TRBJ2-3	TGTGCCAGCAGTACAGAACTAGCGGGAGGGCCAGATACGCAGTATTTT	CASSTELAGGPDTQYF